This T cell receptor (beta chain) was captured by sequencing in a study of beta chain features in type 1 diabetes. Looking at the study overall: No patient-donor differences in age, gender, total cells or subset yield.

Study-wide points: Moderate yet significant TCRB CDR3 shortening was seen in Type 1 diabetes patients in all four CD4+ subsets.

Per donor, one heparinised blood draw averaged roughly 110 mL. CD45RO/CCR7/CD25/CD127/CD95/CD27 sorting isolated CD4+ naive, central memory, regulatory and stem cell-like memory cells. All of the sorted populations showed purity greater than 98%. As for this clone: The antigen is not known.

Of the isolated RNA, all was reverse transcribed, and so the sequenced material was expressed TCRB transcripts. Clones were sequenced by immunoSEQ multiplex PCR, and TCRdb holds only the in-frame ones, with some missing. The data contain 600,000 to 700,000 clones, roughly 12% of them singletons. Per germline, CDR1 MNHNY and CDR2 SVGAGI (reference sequence). This CDR3 comprises 12 residues. The germline V and J ends were trimmed by 2 bases and 1 base, with 3 bases remaining between them. This sequence joins TRBV6-6 and TRBJ2-7, with unresolved D. The sequence was collected from a man aged 25-40 years with type 1 diabetes. Sequenced material: naive CD4+ T cells from blood. CDR3: CASSYMSYEQYF. The CDR3 nucleotides read TGTGCCAGCAGTTACATGTCCTACGAGCAGTACTTC.